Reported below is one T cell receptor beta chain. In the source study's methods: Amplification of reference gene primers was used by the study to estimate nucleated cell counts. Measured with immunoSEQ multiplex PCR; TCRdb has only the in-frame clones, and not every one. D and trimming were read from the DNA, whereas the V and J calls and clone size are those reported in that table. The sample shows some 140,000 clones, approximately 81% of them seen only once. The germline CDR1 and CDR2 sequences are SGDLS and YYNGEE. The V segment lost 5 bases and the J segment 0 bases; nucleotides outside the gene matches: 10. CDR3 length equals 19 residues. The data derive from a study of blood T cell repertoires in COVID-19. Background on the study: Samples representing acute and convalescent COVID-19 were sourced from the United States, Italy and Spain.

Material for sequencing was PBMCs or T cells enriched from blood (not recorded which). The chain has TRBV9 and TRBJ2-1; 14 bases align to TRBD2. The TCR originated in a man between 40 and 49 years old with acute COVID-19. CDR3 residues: CASSSEPGTSGSSYNEQFF. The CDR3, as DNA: TGTGCCAGCAGTTCTGAACCCGGGACTAGCGGGAGCTCCTACAATGAGCAGTTCTTC.